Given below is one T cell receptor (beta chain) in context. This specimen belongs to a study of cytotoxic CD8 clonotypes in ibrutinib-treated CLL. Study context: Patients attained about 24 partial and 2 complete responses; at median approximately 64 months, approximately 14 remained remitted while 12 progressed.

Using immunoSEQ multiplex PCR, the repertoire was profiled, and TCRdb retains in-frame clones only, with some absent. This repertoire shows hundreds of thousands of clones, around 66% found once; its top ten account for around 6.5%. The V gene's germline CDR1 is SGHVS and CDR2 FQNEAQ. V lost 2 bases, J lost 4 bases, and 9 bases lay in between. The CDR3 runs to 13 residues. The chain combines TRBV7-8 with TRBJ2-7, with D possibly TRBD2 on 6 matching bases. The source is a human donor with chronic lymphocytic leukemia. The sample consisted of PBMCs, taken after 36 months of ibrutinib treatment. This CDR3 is CASSLKGRYEQYF. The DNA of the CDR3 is TGTGCCAGCAGCTTAAAGGGGAGGTACGAGCAGTACTTC.